What follows are 8 T cell receptor beta chains derived from one specimen sequenced in a study of blood T cell repertoires in COVID-19. Data came from immunoSEQ multiplex PCR; TCRdb stores just in-frame clones and leaves some out. The data hold about 43,000 clones, with approximately 88% observed a single time. Sequenced sample: peripheral blood. The receptors were gathered from a man aged 55 to 70 with active COVID-19.

The chain couples TRBV9 to TRBJ1-2; tentative D call: TRBD1 (6 bases). Trimming removed 3 bases at V and 0 bases at J, with 12 bases between. The CDR3 is 15 amino acids. Germline loops: CDR1 SGDLS, CDR2 YYNGEE. In nucleotides, the CDR3 is TGTGCCAGCAGCGCTACAGGGATCACTAACTATGGCTACACCTTC. Amino acids: CASSATGITNYGYTF.

This clone appeared once. The chain joins TRBV11-2 to TRBJ1-2; 8 bases are a match to TRBD1. Per the germline V gene, CDR1 is SGHAT and CDR2 is FQNNGV. The ends lost 5 bases at V and 3 bases at J; junction bases unmatched: 2. The CDR3 length is 13 residues. The CDR3 bases are TGTGCCAGCAGCCTGACAGGGGACTATGGCTACACCTTC. It translates to CASSLTGDYGYTF.

J is TRBJ2-5 and V is TRBV5-1, with 9 nucleotides matching TRBD1. CDR3 length: 13 amino acids. V gave up 4 bases and J gave up 7 bases; unmatched junction bases: 5. CDR1 and CDR2 (germline): SGHRS, YFSETQ. CDR3 nucleotides: TGCGCCAGCAGCCCCGAGGGACAGGGGACCCAGTACTTC. Its protein is CASSPEGQGTQYF.

The V call is TRBV11-3, the J call TRBJ2-2; D not certain. V lost 7 bases and J lost 0, with 12 bases in between. This CDR3 is built from 15 residues. Germline CDR1 is SGHNT and CDR2 is YENEEA. As DNA, the CDR3 is TGTGCCAGCACCCCGGGTCGGGCGAACACCGGGGAGCTGTTTTTT. It is translated as CASTPGRANTGELFF.

This chain uses TRBV5-1 with TRBJ1-3; D perhaps matches TRBD1 (5 bases). The CDR3 consists of 14 residues. Per the germline V gene, CDR1 is SGHRS and CDR2 is YFSETQ. Trimming cost V 5 bases and J 2 bases, with 11 bases left between them. DNA of the CDR3: TGCGCCAGCAGGGTTGCGGGGCCTGGAAACACCATATATTTT. This translates into CASRVAGPGNTIYF.

The chain carries TRBV6-5 and TRBJ1-1; 7 nucleotides line up with TRBD1. CDR1 and CDR2 from the germline V gene are MNHEY and SVGAGI. V lost 7 bases to trimming and J lost 1 base; unmatched junction nucleotides: 3. The CDR3 length is 13 residues. The CDR3 sequence: CASTRTGNTEAFF. Here the CDR3 DNA reads TGTGCCAGCACCAGGACAGGGAACACTGAAGCTTTCTTT.

The CDR3 nucleotides are TGTGCCAGCAGCCTCCTGGGTAGCTCGGCCGGGGAGCTGTTTTTT. This translates into CASSLLGSSAGELFF. V gene TRBV4-2 combines with J gene TRBJ2-2; D not resolved. The CDR3 runs 15 residues. The germline V gene has CDR1 LGHNA and CDR2 YNFKEQ. V lost 4 bases, J lost 6 bases, and 15 bases lay in between.

The V and J genes are TRBV7-2 and TRBJ2-1, with TRBD2 matching over 14 bases. Germline V gene sequence: CDR1 SGHTA, CDR2 FQGNSA. This CDR3 region has 16 residues. J gave up 8 bases and V 4 bases, and 7 bases lay outside the gene matches. DNA for the CDR3: TGTGCCAGCAGCTCTAGACTAGCGGGGGGGCCGGATGAGCAGTTCTTC. As protein: CASSSRLAGGPDEQFF.